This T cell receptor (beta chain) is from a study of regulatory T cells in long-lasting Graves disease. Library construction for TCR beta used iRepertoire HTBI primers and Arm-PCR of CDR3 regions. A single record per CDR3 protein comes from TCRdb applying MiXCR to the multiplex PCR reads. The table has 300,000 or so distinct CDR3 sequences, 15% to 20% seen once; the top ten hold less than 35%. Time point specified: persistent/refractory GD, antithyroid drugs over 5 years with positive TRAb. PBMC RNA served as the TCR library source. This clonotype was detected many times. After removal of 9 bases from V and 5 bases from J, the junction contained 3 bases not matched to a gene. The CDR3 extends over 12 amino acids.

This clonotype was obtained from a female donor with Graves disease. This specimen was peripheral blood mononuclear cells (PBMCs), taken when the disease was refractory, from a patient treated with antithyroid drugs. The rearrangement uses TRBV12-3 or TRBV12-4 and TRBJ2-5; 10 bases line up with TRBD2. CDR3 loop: CARGLACETQYF. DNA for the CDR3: TGTGCCAGGGGACTAGCGTGTGAGACCCAGTACTTC.